The clone carrying this T cell receptor (beta chain) was counted a few times. The entry originates in a study of blood T cell repertoires in COVID-19. Germline CDR1 reads SNHLY; CDR2 reads FYNNEI. CDR3 length: 15 amino acids. J gave up 1 base and V 6 bases, and 6 bases lay outside the gene matches. The data were produced by immunoSEQ multiplex PCR, yet TCRdb's version contains in-frame clones alone and is incomplete. Among some 200,000 clones listed, about nine tenths were seen once. The sample was PBMCs or T cells enriched from blood (not recorded which). The TCR was taken from a woman aged 25 to 45 who had recovered from COVID-19. This chain joins TRBV2 and TRBJ1-1; 9 bases are shared with TRBD1. CDR3 region: CASRRTGATNTEAFF. The CDR3 DNA is TGTGCCAGCAGACGGACAGGGGCGACGAACACTGAAGCTTTCTTT.